This TCR beta chain emerged from a study of T cell responses to AZD1222 COVID-19 vaccine. Study observations and caveats: Donors, mostly white British, included more females; clonal diversity was possibly underestimated. Spike-specific TCR breadth rose after two AZD1222 doses, and depth rose as well.

For this clone: Its specificity is unknown.

Data came from immunoSEQ multiplex PCR; TCRdb stores just in-frame clones and leaves some out. The sample carries some 130,000 clones, roughly 84% recorded once. The CDR3 extends over 15 amino acids. V lost 1 base and J lost 7; bases outside the gene matches: 5. Germline V gene lookup returns CDR1 SGDLS and CDR2 YYNGEE. This sequence joins TRBV9 and TRBJ2-2; 9 bases are shared with TRBD1. The sequencing here drew on peripheral blood, taken on day 0 of AZD1222 vaccination. The source is an adult in good health. Here the CDR3 reads CASSVSGQGGGELFF. In DNA form, the CDR3 reads TGTGCCAGCAGCGTATCGGGACAGGGCGGCGGGGAGCTGTTTTTT.